The 8 T cell receptor beta chains listed next were all sequenced from one sample in a study of technical replicates of blood from a handful of donors (dated by TCRdb to between 2016 and 2019). The library came from the immunoSEQ multiplex PCR assay. The table comes from immuneACCESS by way of TCRdb, which keeps in-frame sequences with V and J called. Part of the clones is missing from these tables; in studies checked, under half for an unresolved V gene and the rest for unknown reasons. This sample comprises some 70,000 clones, 95% to 98% of them detected only once. The biggest ten clones account for 0.25% to 0.35% of the sample. Specimen: T cells isolated from PBMCs. These receptors came from a human donor in good health.

This chain links TRBV9 with TRBJ2-7; D might be TRBD1 (6 bases). Trimming removed 3 bases from V and 2 bases from J, with 12 bases in between. Looked up from germline, CDR1 is SGDLS and CDR2 is YYNGEE. CDR3 length: 14 residues. The CDR3 protein is CASSGQAGTYEQYF. The CDR3 DNA reads as TGTGCCAGCAGCGGACAGGCAGGGACCTACGAGCAGTACTTC. Full variable domain (missing parts from reference TRBV9 and TRBJ2-7): DSGVTQTPKHLITATGQRVTLRCSPRSGDLSVYWYQQSLDQGLQFLIQYYNGEERAKGNILERFSAQQFPDLHSELNLSSLELGDSALYFCASSGQAGTYEQYFGPGTRLTVT.

This clone has just one count. The chain combines TRBV7-3 with TRBJ2-5; possible D gene TRBD1, 6 bases. The ends were cut back, 4 bases at V and 4 bases at J, with 10 bases in the middle. CDR1 is SGHTA, CDR2 FQGTGA, per germline. This CDR3 comprises 13 residues. Here the CDR3 DNA reads TGTGCCAGCAGCTGGGGGCCAAGAGAGACCCAGTACTTC. This gives the protein CASSWGPRETQYF.

V gene TRBV28 combines with J gene TRBJ2-5; D not certain. Trimming removed 5 bases from V and 2 bases from J, with 3 bases in between. CDR1 MDHEN and CDR2 SYDVKM come from the germline V gene. The CDR3 totals 11 residues. The DNA for the CDR3 is TGTGCCAGCAGTACACAAGAGACCCAGTACTTC. Translated, it gives CASSTQETQYF.

The chain is built from TRBV6-5 and TRBJ2-7, with 9 bases identical to TRBD2. J lost 1 base, V lost 8 bases, and 6 bases had no gene match. The germline V gene has CDR1 MNHEY and CDR2 SVGAGI. CDR3 size: 14 residues. The CDR3 here is CASGSSGVSYEQYF. The CDR3 nucleotides read TGTGCCAGCGGGTCTAGCGGGGTGTCCTACGAGCAGTACTTC.

The chain carries TRBV11-3 and TRBJ2-1, with 8 bases that match TRBD1. V dropped 5 bases and J dropped 4; count of bases not matched to a gene: 10. The length of the CDR3 is 16 residues. The germline V gene has CDR1 SGHNT and CDR2 YENEEA. The CDR3 is CASSPLQGVVYNEQFF. CDR3 in DNA: TGTGCCAGCAGCCCATTACAGGGGGTGGTTTACAATGAGCAGTTCTTC. Full variable domain (missing parts from reference TRBV11-3 and TRBJ2-1): EAGVVQSPRYKIIEKKQPVAFWCNPISGHNTLYWYLQNLGQGPELLIRYENEEAVDDSQLPKDRFSAERLKGVDSTLKIQPAELGDSAVYLCASSPLQGVVYNEQFFGPGTRLTVL.

In DNA, the CDR3 is TGTGCCAGCAGTTCACAGGGGTACGGGGAGCTGTTTTTT. Translating gives CASSSQGYGELFF. The chain carries TRBV6-5 and TRBJ2-2; 7 bases match TRBD1. Per germline, CDR1 MNHEY and CDR2 SVGAGI. V gave up 4 bases and J gave up 7 bases; unmatched junction bases: 3. The CDR3 spans 13 residues.

The rearrangement uses TRBV27 and TRBJ2-4; TRBD2 matches at 12 bases. V was clipped by 6 bases and J by 9 bases; unmatched bases: 9. CDR3 length equals 15 residues. Germline values: CDR1 MNHEY, CDR2 SMNVEV (reference sequence). The CDR3 DNA reads as TGTGCCAGCAGCTTGACACTAGCGGGAGGCGCCATTCAGTACTTC. Translated: CASSLTLAGGAIQYF.

This clone was observed a single time. The chain uses TRBV9 and TRBJ2-1; 8 positions match TRBD2. CDR1 and CDR2 from the germline V gene are SGDLS and YYNGEE. CDR3 length: 14 residues. V shed 3 bases and J 5 bases; nucleotides not matched to a gene: 4. In DNA, the CDR3 is TGTGCCAGCAGCGGACTAGCGCTTAACAATGAGCAGTTCTTC. It codes for CASSGLALNNEQFF.